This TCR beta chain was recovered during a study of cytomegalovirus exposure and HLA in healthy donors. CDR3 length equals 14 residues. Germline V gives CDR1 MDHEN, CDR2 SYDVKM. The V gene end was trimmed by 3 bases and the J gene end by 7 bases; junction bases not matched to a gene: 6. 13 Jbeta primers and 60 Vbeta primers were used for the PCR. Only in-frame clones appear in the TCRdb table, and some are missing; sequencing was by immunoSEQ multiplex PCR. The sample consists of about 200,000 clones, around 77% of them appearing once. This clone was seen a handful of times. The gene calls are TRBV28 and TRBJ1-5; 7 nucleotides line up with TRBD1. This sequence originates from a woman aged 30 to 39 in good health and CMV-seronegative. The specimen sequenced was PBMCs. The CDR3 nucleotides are TGTGCCAGCAGTTTTGGGACAGATGTACAGCCCCAGCATTTT. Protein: CASSFGTDVQPQHF.